This paragraph reports one TCR beta chain. The authors prepared UMI-labeled TRB cDNA libraries by 5' RACE. TCRdb reprocessed the 5' RACE reads, with one entry per CDR3 protein and no DNA. This listing includes tens of thousands of distinct CDR3 sequences. This specimen comes from a study of CXCR3-negative and CXCR3-positive naive CD8 T cells. Per the germline V gene, CDR1 is MRHNA and CDR2 is SNTAGT. The CDR3 consists of 15 residues. The receptor's source is a human donor in good health. Some clones in this sample may be carry-over from other donors' samples. The V and J genes are TRBV6-4 and TRBJ2-3; as DNA is missing, the TRBD2 call by TCRdb cannot be tested. Material for sequencing was memory CD8+ T cells from blood. CDR3 amino acids: CASSESGGAADTQYF.